Below are 9 T cell receptor beta chains sequenced from a single sample in a study of regulatory and conventional T cells in RAG deficiency. Genomic DNA came from blood regulatory T cells gated CD4+ CD25-high CD127-low. Clones were read by immunoSEQ multiplex PCR, and TCRdb kept only the in-frame ones, dropping some. The table lists 9,000 to 9,500 clones, about 90% of them singletons, with roughly 1.3% in the top ten. This sample was also put to use in a study of regulatory T cells. From that study: The primer mix had 52 TRBV and 13 TRBJ primers.

Sequenced input: Tregs sorted from blood. These receptors originate from a human donor in good health.

This clone was counted only a few times. V usage is TRBV5-6 and J usage is TRBJ1-2, with 7 positions matching TRBD1. CDR1 SGHDT and CDR2 YYEEEE come from the germline V gene. This CDR3 spans 13 amino acids. The ends lost 4 bases at V and 4 bases at J; junction bases unmatched: 4. The CDR3 reads CASSLDRIYGYTF. The DNA for the CDR3 is TGTGCCAGCAGCCTGGACAGGATCTATGGCTACACCTTC. Variable domain in full (rest from reference TRBV5-6 and TRBJ1-2): DAGVTQSPTHLIKTRGQQVTLRCSPKSGHDTVSWYQQALGQGPQFIFQYYEEEERQRGNFPDRFSGHQFPNYSSELNVNALLLGDSALYLCASSLDRIYGYTFGSGTRLTVV.

This chain connects TRBV12-5 to TRBJ2-7, with D maybe TRBD2 (6 bases). The CDR3 extends over 16 amino acids. The V end lost 2 bases, the J end lost 0 bases, and 14 bases lay between the germline ends. Germline-derived CDR1 and CDR2 are LGHNT and FRNRAP. The CDR3 loop reads CASGLNSGQSSYEQYF. CDR3 in DNA: TGTGCTAGTGGTTTGAATAGCGGTCAAAGCTCCTACGAGCAGTACTTC.

The rearrangement links TRBV28 to TRBJ2-2; no reliable D call. The CDR3 totals 11 residues. Trimming stripped 5 bases from V and 7 bases from J, with 5 bases between. The germline V gene encodes CDR1 MDHEN and CDR2 SYDVKM. The DNA of the CDR3 is TGTGCCAGCAGTCTCATCGGGGAGCTGTTTTTT. As protein: CASSLIGELFF.

This clone came up a few times. Other DNA sequences in the sample encode the same CDR3. This rearrangement joins TRBV29-1 to TRBJ1-1; unclear D gene. The CDR3 totals 12 residues. Trimming cost V 8 bases and J 0 bases, with 10 bases left between them. Germline loops: CDR1 SQVTM, CDR2 ANQGSEA. The DNA of the CDR3 is TGCAGCTCTCTCGGACTGAACACTGAAGCTTTCTTT. It yields the protein CSSLGLNTEAFF.

This clone was observed a handful of times. The V call is TRBV7-9, the J call TRBJ2-7; weak D call: TRBD1 (6 bases). Trimming cost V 6 bases and J 0 bases, with 12 bases left between them. The length of the CDR3 is 14 residues. Germline-derived CDR1 and CDR2 are SEHNR and FQNEAQ (reference sequence). CDR3 in amino acids: CASRLTGNSYEQYF. CDR3 nucleotides: TGTGCCAGCAGATTGACAGGCAACTCCTACGAGCAGTACTTC. Looking up the rest from reference TRBV7-9 and TRBJ2-7 gives the full variable domain: DTGVSQNPRHKITKRGQNVTFRCDPISEHNRLYWYRQTLGQGPEFLTYFQNEAQLEKSRLLSDRFSAERPKGSFSTLEIQRTEQGDSAMYLCASRLTGNSYEQYFGPGTRLTVT.

V usage is TRBV29-1 and J usage is TRBJ1-1; D may be TRBD1 (5 bases). Germline V gives CDR1 SQVTM, CDR2 ANQGSEA. The V end was cut by 7 bases, the J end by 1 base, with 13 bases between. The CDR3 is 13 amino acids. The CDR3 reads CSALWGGNTEAFF. CDR3 sequence (DNA): TGCAGCGCCTTGTGGGGGGGGAACACTGAAGCTTTCTTT.

The genes are TRBV10-3 and TRBJ2-5; D might be TRBD2 (5 bases). The CDR3 totals 12 residues. From germline, CDR1 is ENHRY and CDR2 SYGVKD. V was shortened by 6 bases and J by 5 bases, with 10 bases between the two germline ends. The CDR3 DNA reads TGTGCCATCAGCACTAGTTCCGAGACCCAGTACTTC. Residues: CAISTSSETQYF.

This chain connects TRBV19 to TRBJ2-2; the D is unclear. The germline V gene has CDR1 LNHDA and CDR2 SQIVND (reference sequence). Trimming removed 3 bases at V and 4 bases at J, with 9 bases between. The CDR3 spans 14 residues. CDR3 loop: CASSMELGTGELFF. CDR3 coding DNA: TGTGCCAGTAGTATGGAGCTGGGCACCGGGGAGCTGTTTTTT. The variable domain in full, completed from reference TRBV19 and TRBJ2-2, reads DGGITQSPKYLFRKEGQNVTLSCEQNLNHDAMYWYRQDPGQGLRLIYYSQIVNDFQKGDIAEGYSVSREKKESFPLTVTSAQKNPTAFYLCASSMELGTGELFFGEGSRLTVL.

J is TRBJ2-2 and V is TRBV19; D is undetermined. CDR3 size: 11 residues. V was clipped by 10 bases and J by 6 bases, with 9 bases between them. The germline V gene encodes CDR1 LNHDA and CDR2 SQIVND (reference sequence). The CDR3, as DNA: TGTGCCACCCGCCTGGCCGGGGAGCTGTTTTTT. Its translation: CATRLAGELFF.